A single sample gave rise to the 9 T cell receptor beta chains below, sequenced in a study of OX40 agonist ivuxolimab in advanced cancers. Receptors were amplified or captured by the immunoSEQ multiplex PCR assay. TCRdb carries this immuneACCESS record with in-frame sequences only. Its versions omit some clonotypes, under half of them owing to an unresolved V gene in the studies checked, with the rest unexplained. In this sample the table shows 60,000 to 75,000 clones, approximately 92% of which occur a single time. The leading ten clones occupy roughly 13% of the sample. The sequenced sample was CD4+ or CD8+ T cells sorted from blood, obtained in a trial of the OX40 agonist ivuxolimab. The receptor source for this set is an adult with an advanced solid tumor such as melanoma, head and neck, liver or kidney cancer.

V is TRBV11-2 and J is TRBJ2-7; TRBD2 matches 9 bases. Germline CDR1 reads SGHAT; CDR2 reads FQNNGV. With 1 base clipped from V and 4 bases from J, the junction kept 8 bases outside the gene matches. The CDR3 runs to 16 residues. DNA of the CDR3: TGTGCCAGCAGCTTAGGAATGGGACTAGCTTTGTACGAGCAGTACTTC. Its protein product is CASSLGMGLALYEQYF. Supplemented by reference TRBV11-2 and TRBJ2-7, the full variable domain reads EAGVAQSPRYKIIEKRQSVAFWCNPISGHATLYWYQQILGQGPKLLIQFQNNGVVDDSQLPKDRFSAERLKGVDSTLKIQPAKLEDSAVYLCASSLGMGLALYEQYFGPGTRLTVT.

In DNA, the CDR3 is TGTGCCAGCAGTGCAACAGGATCCTCCTACGAGCAGTACTTC. Residues: CASSATGSSYEQYF. The genes are TRBV6-1 and TRBJ2-7; the D gene is possibly TRBD1 (5 bases). Per germline, CDR1 MNHNS and CDR2 SASEGT. V was shortened by 4 bases and J by 0 bases, with 10 bases between the two germline ends. The CDR3 is 14 residues long.

The table lists this clone with a few counts. The chain recombines TRBV4-3 with TRBJ1-2; a possible D gene is TRBD1 (5 bases). Trimming left V 0 bases short and J 4 bases short, with 18 bases between. The germline gives CDR1 LGHNA, CDR2 YSLEER. The CDR3 is made up of 17 amino acids. The CDR3 DNA is TGCGCCAGCAGCCAAGACATGGGGCAGGCCTCATTCTATGGCTACACCTTC. This codes for CASSQDMGQASFYGYTF.

V gene TRBV6-1 combines with J gene TRBJ1-1; D not resolved. V dropped 7 bases and J dropped 2 bases, with 17 bases sitting between them. CDR1 and CDR2 from the germline V gene are MNHNS and SASEGT. The CDR3 loop spans 15 amino acids. CDR3 region: CASIGVDGKNTEAFF. In DNA form, the CDR3 reads TGTGCCAGCATTGGGGTGGACGGAAAAAACACTGAAGCTTTCTTT.

This chain uses TRBV7-3 with TRBJ2-5; no firm D call. This CDR3 region has 12 residues. Looked up from germline, CDR1 is SGHTA and CDR2 is FQGTGA. V was clipped by 5 bases and J by 5 bases, with 9 bases between them. Here the CDR3 DNA reads TGTGCCAGCAGCGCGAACTCGGAGACCCAGTACTTC. This codes for CASSANSETQYF. The full variable domain, with the rest looked up from reference TRBV7-3 and TRBJ2-5, is GAGVSQTPSNKVTEKGKYVELRCDPISGHTALYWYRQSLGQGPEFLIYFQGTGAADDSGLPNDRFFAVRPEGSVSTLKIQRTERGDSAVYLCASSANSETQYFGPGTRLLVL.

This rearrangement joins TRBV6-5 to TRBJ1-2; 8 bases fit TRBD1. The CDR3 runs to 14 residues. The V gene's germline CDR1 is MNHEY and CDR2 SVGAGI. V was pared by 4 bases and J by 2 bases, with 3 bases of the junction left unmatched. The CDR3 loop is CASSWTGNNYGYTF. The CDR3, as DNA: TGTGCCAGCAGTTGGACAGGGAACAACTATGGCTACACCTTC.

This chain connects TRBV6-5 to TRBJ2-7, with D hard to call. V shed 7 bases and J shed 3 bases, with 7 bases lying between them. This CDR3 is 11 amino acids long. The germline V gene has CDR1 MNHEY and CDR2 SVGAGI. The CDR3 sequence is CASTGFYEQYF. Here the CDR3 DNA reads TGTGCCAGCACGGGTTTCTACGAGCAGTACTTC.

The table lists this clone with a count of one. The rearrangement joins TRBV5-4 to TRBJ2-5; D is undetermined. TRBJ2-7 matches the DNA end more closely, so the J call is doubtful. CDR1 SGHNT and CDR2 YYREEE come from the germline V gene (reference sequence). This CDR3 is built from 14 residues. CDR3 amino acids: CASSLGVGSYEQYF. In nucleotides, the CDR3 is TGTGCCAGCAGCTTGGGGGTCGGTTCCTACGAGCAGTACTTC.

V and J are TRBV5-6 and TRBJ2-1; D not certain. Germline CDR1 reads SGHDT; CDR2 reads YYEEEE. This CDR3 contains 11 residues. The ends were cut back, 3 bases at V and 2 bases at J, with 0 bases in the middle. CDR3 nucleotide sequence: TGTGCCAGCAGCTCCTACAATGAGCAGTTCTTC. This gives the protein CASSSYNEQFF.